The sequence of this TCR beta chain was determined in a study of Ad26.COV2.S vaccination and SARS-CoV-2 variants. Study at large: Enrolled in COV1001, the donor was in the Ad26.COV2.S trial arm, which received the vaccine. Once, or twice with 56 days between doses, Ad26.COV2.S was given intramuscularly. Study outcomes and limitations: Placebo and vaccine recipients had non-spike TCR breadth that was similar.

TCRdb keeps only in-frame clones here, not all; method: immunoSEQ multiplex PCR. The sample holds approximately 360,000 clones, roughly 85% seen once. Documented treatment: 15 to 20 received Ad26.COV2.S at low or high dose, single or two shots; several received placebo; per-sample allocation not given. On day 63 after the first injection, vaccine and placebo recipients gave samples. This CDR3 region has 15 residues. Germline CDR1 reads SGHAT; CDR2 reads FQDESV (reference sequence). V was clipped by 3 bases and J by 6 bases, with 16 bases between them. On this clone: As yet, its antigen is unknown.

The sample here was peripheral blood, taken in a trial of Ad26.COV2.S vaccine versus placebo. The genes are TRBV11-1 and TRBJ2-3; possibly TRBD2 for D (7 bases). The TCR comes from a person aged 18-60 years who received the Ad26.COV2.S COVID-19 vaccine or a placebo. The DNA of the CDR3 is TGTGCCAGCAGCTTCTTGCGGGGGCCCGGGGATACGCAGTATTTT. The encoded protein is CASSFLRGPGDTQYF.